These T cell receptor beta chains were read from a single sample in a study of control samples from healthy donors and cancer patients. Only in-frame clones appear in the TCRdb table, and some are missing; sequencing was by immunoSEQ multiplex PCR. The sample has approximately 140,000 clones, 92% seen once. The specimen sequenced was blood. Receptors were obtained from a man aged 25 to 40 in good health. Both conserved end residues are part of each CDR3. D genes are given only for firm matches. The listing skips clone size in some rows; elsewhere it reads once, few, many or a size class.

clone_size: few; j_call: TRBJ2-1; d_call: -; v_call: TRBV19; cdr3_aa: CASSIGGPYNEQFF; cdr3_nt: TGTGCCAGTAGCATAGGGGGACCCTACAATGAGCAGTTCTTC
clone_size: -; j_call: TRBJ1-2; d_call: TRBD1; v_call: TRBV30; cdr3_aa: CAWIEGAGYGYTF; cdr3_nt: TGTGCCTGGATTGAGGGGGCCGGCTATGGCTACACCTTC
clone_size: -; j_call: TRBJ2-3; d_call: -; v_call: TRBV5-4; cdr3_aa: CASNRRLDDTQYF; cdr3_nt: TGTGCCAGCAATCGGAGATTAGATGATACGCAGTATTTT
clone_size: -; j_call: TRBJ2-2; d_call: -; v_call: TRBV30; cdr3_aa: CAWSAQTLTGELFF; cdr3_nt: TGTGCCTGGAGTGCCCAGACACTCACCGGGGAGCTGTTTTTT
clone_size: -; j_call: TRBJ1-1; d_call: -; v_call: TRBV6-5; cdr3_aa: CASRDTGRTEAFF; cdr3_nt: TGTGCCAGCAGGGATACAGGGAGGACTGAAGCTTTCTTT
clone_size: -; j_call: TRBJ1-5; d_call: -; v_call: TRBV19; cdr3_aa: CASTGSHTISYQPQHF; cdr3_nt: TGTGCCAGTACGGGTTCACACACTATAAGCTATCAGCCCCAGCATTTT
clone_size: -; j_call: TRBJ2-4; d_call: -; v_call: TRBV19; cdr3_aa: CASRQGSKNIQYF; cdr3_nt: TGTGCCAGCAGGCAGGGGTCCAAAAACATTCAGTACTTC
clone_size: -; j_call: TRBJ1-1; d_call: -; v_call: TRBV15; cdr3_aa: CATSRDRGAVTEAFF; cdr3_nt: TGTGCCACCAGCAGAGATCGGGGAGCTGTGACTGAAGCTTTCTTT
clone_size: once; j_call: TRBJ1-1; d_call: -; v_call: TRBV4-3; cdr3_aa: CASSQGVNTEAFF; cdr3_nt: TGCGCCAGCAGCCAAGGAGTGAACACTGAAGCTTTCTTT
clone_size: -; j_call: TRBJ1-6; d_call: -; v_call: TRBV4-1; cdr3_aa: CASSQDRARANNSPLHF; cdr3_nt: TGCGCCAGCAGCCAAGATCGGGCCAGGGCGAATAATTCACCCCTCCACTTT
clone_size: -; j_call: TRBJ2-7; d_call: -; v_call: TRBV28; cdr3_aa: CASSPGTLSEQYF; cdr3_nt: TGTGCCAGCAGTCCGGGAACCCTCTCCGAGCAGTACTTC
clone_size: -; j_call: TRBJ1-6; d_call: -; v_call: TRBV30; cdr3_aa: CAWSPAYGNSPLHF; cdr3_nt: TGTGCCTGGAGCCCTGCTTACGGGAATTCACCCCTCCACTTT
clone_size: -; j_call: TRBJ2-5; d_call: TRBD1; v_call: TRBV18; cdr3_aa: CASSPVTGAIQETQYF; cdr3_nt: TGTGCCAGCTCACCAGTGACAGGGGCGATCCAAGAGACCCAGTACTTC
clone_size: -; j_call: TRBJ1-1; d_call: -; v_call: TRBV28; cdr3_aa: CASSSITLGVTEAFF; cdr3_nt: TGTGCCAGCAGTTCCATAACTCTTGGGGTCACTGAAGCTTTCTTT
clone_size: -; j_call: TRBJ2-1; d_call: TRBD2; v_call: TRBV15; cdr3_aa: CATSSPGLAGGGFYNEQFF; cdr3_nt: TGTGCCACCAGCAGTCCGGGACTAGCGGGAGGGGGTTTCTACAATGAGCAGTTCTTC
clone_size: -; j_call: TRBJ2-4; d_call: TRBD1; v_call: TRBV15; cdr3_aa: CATSRDWTGKAKNIQYF; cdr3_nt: TGTGCCACCAGCAGAGATTGGACAGGGAAGGCCAAAAACATTCAGTACTTC
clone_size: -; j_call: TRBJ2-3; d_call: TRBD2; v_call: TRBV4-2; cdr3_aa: CASSQDAGGPTDTQYF; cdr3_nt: TGTGCCAGCAGCCAAGACGCGGGAGGGCCCACAGATACGCAGTATTTT
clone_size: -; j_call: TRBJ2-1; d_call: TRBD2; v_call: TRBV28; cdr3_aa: CASRREGYNEQFF; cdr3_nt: TGTGCCAGCAGACGGGAGGGCTACAATGAGCAGTTCTTC
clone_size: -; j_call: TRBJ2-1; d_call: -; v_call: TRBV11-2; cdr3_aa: CASSFPGKYNEQFF; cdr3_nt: TGTGCCAGCAGCTTCCCAGGGAAATACAATGAGCAGTTCTTC
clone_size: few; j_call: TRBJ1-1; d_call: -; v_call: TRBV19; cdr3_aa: CASNTGREAEAFF; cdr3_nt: TGTGCCAGTAATACAGGGAGAGAGGCTGAAGCTTTCTTT
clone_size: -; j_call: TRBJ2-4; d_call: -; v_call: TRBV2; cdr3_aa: CASRVIAKNIQYF; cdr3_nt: TGTGCCAGCAGGGTAATAGCCAAAAACATTCAGTACTTC
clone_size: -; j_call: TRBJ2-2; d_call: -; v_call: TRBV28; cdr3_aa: CASSVGTADTGELFF; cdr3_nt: TGTGCCAGCAGCGTAGGGACGGCCGACACCGGGGAGCTGTTTTTT
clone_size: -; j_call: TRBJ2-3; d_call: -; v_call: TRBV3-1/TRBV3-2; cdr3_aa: CASSQSQLYTQYF; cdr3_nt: TGTGCCAGCAGCCAATCCCAGTTATATACGCAGTATTTT
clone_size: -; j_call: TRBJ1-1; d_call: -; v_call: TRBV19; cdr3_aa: CASSMADTEAFF; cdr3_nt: TGTGCCAGTAGTATGGCGGACACTGAAGCTTTCTTT
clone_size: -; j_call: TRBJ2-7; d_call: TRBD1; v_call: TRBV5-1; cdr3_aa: CASSITPGQGYEQYF; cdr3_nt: TGCGCCAGCAGCATAACACCGGGACAGGGATACGAGCAGTACTTC
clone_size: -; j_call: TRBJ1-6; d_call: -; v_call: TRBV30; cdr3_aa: CAWRRTADNSPLHF; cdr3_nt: TGTGCCTGGAGACGGACAGCGGATAATTCACCCCTCCACTTT
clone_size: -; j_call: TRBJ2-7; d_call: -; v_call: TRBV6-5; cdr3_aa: CASSYRPNMGYEQYF; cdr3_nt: TGTGCCAGCAGTTACCGTCCCAATATGGGGTACGAGCAGTACTTC
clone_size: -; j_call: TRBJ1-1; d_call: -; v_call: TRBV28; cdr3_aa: CASSFLSIRDTEAFF; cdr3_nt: TGTGCCAGCAGTTTTCTGTCGATTCGGGACACTGAAGCTTTCTTT
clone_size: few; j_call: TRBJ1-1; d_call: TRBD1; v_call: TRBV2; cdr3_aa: CASSDFRDRGKYTEAFF; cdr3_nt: TGTGCCAGCAGTGACTTTAGAGACAGGGGGAAGTACACTGAAGCTTTCTTT
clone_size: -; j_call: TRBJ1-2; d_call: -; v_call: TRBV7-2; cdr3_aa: CASSLVGLWGIGNYGYTF; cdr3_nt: TGTGCCAGCAGCTTAGTCGGGTTGTGGGGAATTGGGAACTATGGCTACACCTTC
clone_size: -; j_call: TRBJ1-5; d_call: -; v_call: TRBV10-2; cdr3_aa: CASSESSNQPQHF; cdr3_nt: TGCGCCAGCAGTGAGAGCAGTAATCAGCCCCAGCATTTT
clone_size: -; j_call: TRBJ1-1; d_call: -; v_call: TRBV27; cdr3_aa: CASSSRTRNTEAFF; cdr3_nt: TGTGCCAGCAGTTCTAGGACGAGGAACACTGAAGCTTTCTTT
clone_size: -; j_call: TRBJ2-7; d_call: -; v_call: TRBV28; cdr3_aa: CASRENSGYEQYF; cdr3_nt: TGTGCCAGCAGAGAAAATAGCGGCTACGAGCAGTACTTC
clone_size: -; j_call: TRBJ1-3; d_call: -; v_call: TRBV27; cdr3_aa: CASSLGYTDPDTIYF; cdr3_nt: TGTGCCAGCAGTTTAGGTTACACCGATCCAGACACCATATATTTT
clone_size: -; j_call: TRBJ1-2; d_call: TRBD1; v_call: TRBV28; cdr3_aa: CASSLTGVGGYTF; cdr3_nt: TGTGCCAGCAGTCTGACAGGGGTAGGCGGCTACACCTTC
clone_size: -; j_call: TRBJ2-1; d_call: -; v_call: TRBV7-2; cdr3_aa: CASSEGPNNWQQFF; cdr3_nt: TGTGCCAGCAGCGAAGGGCCCAATAACTGGCAGCAGTTCTTC
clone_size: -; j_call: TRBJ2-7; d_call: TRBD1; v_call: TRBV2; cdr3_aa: CASSHETGATYEQYF; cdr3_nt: TGTGCCAGCAGTCACGAGACAGGGGCCACCTACGAGCAGTACTTC
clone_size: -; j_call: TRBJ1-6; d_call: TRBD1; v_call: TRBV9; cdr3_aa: CASSVGFVDRANSPLHF; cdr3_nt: TGTGCCAGCAGCGTAGGTTTCGTGGACAGGGCAAATTCACCCCTCCACTTT
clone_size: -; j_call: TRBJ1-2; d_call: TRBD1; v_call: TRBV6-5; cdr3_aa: CASTRMEGALLGYTF; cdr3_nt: TGTGCCAGCACTAGAATGGAGGGGGCGCTTCTCGGCTACACCTTC
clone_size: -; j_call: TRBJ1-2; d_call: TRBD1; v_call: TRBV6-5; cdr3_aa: CASTPDRDSRYGYTF; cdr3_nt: TGTGCCAGCACCCCCGACAGGGATAGTCGCTATGGCTACACCTTC
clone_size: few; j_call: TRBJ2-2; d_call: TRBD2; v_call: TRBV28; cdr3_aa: CASSTAGGGTGELFF; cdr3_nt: TGTGCCAGCAGCACGGCGGGGGGCGGAACCGGGGAGCTGTTTTTT
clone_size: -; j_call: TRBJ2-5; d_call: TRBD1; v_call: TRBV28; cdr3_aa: CASSSSRDRLFQETQYF; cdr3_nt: TGTGCCAGCAGTTCCAGCCGGGACAGGTTGTTCCAAGAGACCCAGTACTTC
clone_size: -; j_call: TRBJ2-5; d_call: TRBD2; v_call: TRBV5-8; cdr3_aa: CASRQAGGSETQYF; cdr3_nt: TGTGCCAGCAGACAAGCGGGAGGTTCAGAGACCCAGTACTTC
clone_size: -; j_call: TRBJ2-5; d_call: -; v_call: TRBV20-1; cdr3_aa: CSASPQQTQYF; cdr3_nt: TGCAGTGCTAGCCCTCAGCAGACCCAGTACTTC
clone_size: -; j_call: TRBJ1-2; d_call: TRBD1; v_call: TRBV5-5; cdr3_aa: CASSHDRQGTIYGYTF; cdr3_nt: TGTGCCAGCAGTCATGACCGACAGGGAACAATCTATGGCTACACCTTC
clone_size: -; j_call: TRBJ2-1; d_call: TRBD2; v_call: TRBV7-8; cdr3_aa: CASSLKVLAGYGSYNEQFF; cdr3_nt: TGTGCCAGCAGCCTGAAGGTCCTAGCGGGCTACGGCTCCTACAATGAGCAGTTCTTC
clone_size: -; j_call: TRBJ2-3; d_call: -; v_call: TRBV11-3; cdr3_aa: CASSLVGGSSTDTQYF; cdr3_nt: TGTGCCAGCAGCTTAGTCGGGGGCTCCAGCACAGATACGCAGTATTTT
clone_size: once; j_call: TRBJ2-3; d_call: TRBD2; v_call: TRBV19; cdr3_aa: CATSGITDTQYF; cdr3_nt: TGTGCCACTAGCGGGATCACAGATACGCAGTATTTT
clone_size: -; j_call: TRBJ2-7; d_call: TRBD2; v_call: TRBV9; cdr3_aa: CASSGNSAGGPEWYEQYF; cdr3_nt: TGTGCCAGCAGCGGTAATTCAGCGGGAGGGCCTGAATGGTACGAGCAGTACTTC